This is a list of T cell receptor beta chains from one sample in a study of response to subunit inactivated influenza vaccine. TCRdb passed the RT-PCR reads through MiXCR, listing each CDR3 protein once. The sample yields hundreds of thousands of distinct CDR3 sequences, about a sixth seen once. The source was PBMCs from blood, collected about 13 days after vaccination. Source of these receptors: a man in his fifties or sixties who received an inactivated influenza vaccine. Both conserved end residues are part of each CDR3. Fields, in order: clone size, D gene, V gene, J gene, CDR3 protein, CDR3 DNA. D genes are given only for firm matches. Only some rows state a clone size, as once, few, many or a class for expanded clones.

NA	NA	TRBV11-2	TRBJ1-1	CASSLDKSFRGPEAFF	TGTGCCAGCAGCTTAGATAAGAGCTTCAGGGGTCCTGAAGCTTTCTTT
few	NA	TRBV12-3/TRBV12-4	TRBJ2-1	CASSLTLSSYNEQFF	TGTGCCAGCAGTTTAACACTGAGCTCCTACAATGAGCAGTTCTTC
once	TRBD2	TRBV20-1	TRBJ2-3	CSARVVGRGGSTDTQYF	TGCAGTGCTAGAGTTGTGGGGCGGGGGGGCTCAACAGATACGCAGTATTTT
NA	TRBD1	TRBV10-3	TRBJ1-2	CAISVRTGSNPDGYTF	TGTGCCATCAGTGTAAGGACAGGGAGCAACCCAGATGGCTACACCTTC
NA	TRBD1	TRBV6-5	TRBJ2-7	CASSYSTGDEYGQYF	TGTGCCAGCAGTTACAGTACAGGGGACGAGTACGGGCAGTACTTC
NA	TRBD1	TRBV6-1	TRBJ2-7	CASSRQGHYEQYF	TGTGCCAGCAGCAGACAGGGACACTACGAGCAGTACTTC
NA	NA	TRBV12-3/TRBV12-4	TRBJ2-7	CASSPTGTAGEQYF	TGTGCCAGCAGTCCAACCGGGACGGCGGGAGAGCAGTACTTC
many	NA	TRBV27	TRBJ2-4	CASSFTQRDRQYF	TGTGCCAGCAGTTTTACCCAGCGGGACAGGCAGTACTTC
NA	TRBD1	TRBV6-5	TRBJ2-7	CASSYTILLTGVCYEQYF	TGTGCCAGCAGTTACACAATATTATTGACAGGGGTTTGCTACGAGCAGTACTTC
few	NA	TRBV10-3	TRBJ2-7	CAISESTGPYEQYF	TGTGCCATCAGTGAGTCGACAGGCCCCTACGAGCAGTACTTC
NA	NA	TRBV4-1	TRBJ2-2	CASSQVFPSGWSGELFF	TGCGCCAGCAGCCAAGTATTCCCCTCAGGGTGGTCCGGGGAGCTGTTTTTT
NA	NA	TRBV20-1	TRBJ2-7	CSAPGEGPHIYEQYF	TGCAGTGCCCCTGGTGAGGGACCCCACATCTACGAGCAGTACTTC
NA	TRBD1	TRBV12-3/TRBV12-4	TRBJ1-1	CASSLARRGPEAFF	TGTGCCAGCAGTTTAGCTCGCAGGGGGCCTGAAGCTTTCTTT
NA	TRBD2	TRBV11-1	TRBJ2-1	CASSFIAGGPEAEQFF	TGTGCCAGCAGCTTTATAGCGGGAGGGCCTGAGGCGGAGCAGTTCTTC
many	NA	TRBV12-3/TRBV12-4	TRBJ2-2	CASSPSPGELFF	TGTGCCAGCAGTCCTAGCCCCGGGGAGCTGTTTTTT
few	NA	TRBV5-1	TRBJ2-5	CASSLGYGIQTQYF	TGCGCCAGCAGCTTGGGGTATGGGATACAGACCCAGTACTTC
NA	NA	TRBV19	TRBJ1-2	CASSWDPAMTQQELDTDGYTF	TGTGCCAGTAGCTGGGACCCAGCGATGACACAACAGGAATTGGATACCGATGGCTACACCTTC
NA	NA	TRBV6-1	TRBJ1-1	CASSEHRTEAFF	TGTGCCAGCAGTGAACACAGGACTGAAGCTTTCTTT
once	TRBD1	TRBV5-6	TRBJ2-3	CASSLARQGASADTQSF	TGTGCCAGCAGCTTGGCCCGGCAGGGGGCGAGTGCAGATACGCAGTCTTTT
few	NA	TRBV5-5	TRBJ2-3	CASSLDVGDTQYF	TGTGCCAGCAGCTTGGACGTCGGAGATACGCAGTATTTT
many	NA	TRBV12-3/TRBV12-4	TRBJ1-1	CASSEQGFAEAFF	TGTGCCAGCAGTGAACAGGGTTTCGCTGAAGCTTTCTTT
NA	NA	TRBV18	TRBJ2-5	CASSPPQGGETQYF	TGTGCCAGCTCACCACCGCAGGGTGGCGAGACCCAGTACTTC
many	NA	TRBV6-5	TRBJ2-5	CASSFMGLDSETQYF	TGTGCCAGCAGTTTTATGGGACTTGACTCAGAGACCCAGTACTTC
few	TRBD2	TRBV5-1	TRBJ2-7	CASSQTSGRDEQYF	TGCGCCAGCAGCCAGACTAGCGGGAGAGACGAGCAGTACTTC
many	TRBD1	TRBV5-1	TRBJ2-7	CASSFGTDYYEQYF	TGCGCCAGCAGCTTCGGGACAGATTACTACGAGCAGTACTTC
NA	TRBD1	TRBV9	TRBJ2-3	CASSVTLRTGDTDTQYF	TGTGCCAGCAGCGTTACCCTGAGGACAGGGGACACAGATACGCAGTATTTT
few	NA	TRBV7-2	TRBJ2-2	CASSLKGGGTGELFF	TGTGCCAGCAGCTTAAAGGGGGGTGGCACCGGGGAGCTGTTTTTT
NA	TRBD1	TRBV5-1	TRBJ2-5	CASSLSPRTGSFGTQYF	TGCGCCAGCAGCTTGTCCCCGAGGACAGGGAGTTTTGGGACCCAGTACTTC
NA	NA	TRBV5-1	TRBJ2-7	CASSWGQGSNEQYF	TGCGCCAGCAGCTGGGGCCAGGGGTCCAACGAGCAGTACTTC
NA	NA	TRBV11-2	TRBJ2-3	CASSLDKGLNTDTQYF	TGTGCCAGCAGCTTAGACAAAGGACTAAACACAGATACGCAGTATTTT
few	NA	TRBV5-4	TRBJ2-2	CASSLVPRHLSGELFF	TGTGCCAGCAGCTTGGTCCCACGTCATTTATCCGGGGAGCTGTTTTTT
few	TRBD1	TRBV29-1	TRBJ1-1	CSVATGVTEAFF	TGCAGCGTTGCGACAGGGGTAACTGAAGCTTTCTTT
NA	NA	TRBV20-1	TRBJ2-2	CSARAASSNTGELFF	TGCAGTGCTAGAGCGGCGAGTTCGAACACCGGGGAGCTGTTTTTT
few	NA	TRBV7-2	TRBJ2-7	CASSLAGIAYEQYF	TGTGCCAGCAGCCTCGCGGGGATTGCCTACGAGCAGTACTTC
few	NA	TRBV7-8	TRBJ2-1	CASTGRLGGEQFF	TGTGCCAGCACGGGCCGACTAGGGGGTGAGCAGTTCTTC
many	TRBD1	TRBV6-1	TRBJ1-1	CASSRPGTVRDTEAFF	TGTGCCAGCAGTCGTCCCGGGACAGTAAGGGACACTGAAGCTTTCTTT
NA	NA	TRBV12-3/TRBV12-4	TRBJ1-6	CASSFRGSPNSPLHF	TGTGCCAGCAGTTTCCGGGGGTCGCCTAATTCACCCCTCCACTTT
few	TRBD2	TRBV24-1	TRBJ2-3	CATSPWASGGAEDTQYF	TGTGCCACCAGTCCTTGGGCTAGCGGGGGGGCGGAAGATACGCAGTATTTT
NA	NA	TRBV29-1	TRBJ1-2	CSAARTRGYTF	TGCAGCGCCGCGCGGACCCGCGGCTACACCTTC